The 5 T cell receptor beta chains reported below all come from one sample, sequenced in a study of identical twins. Via MiXCR, TCRdb re-called the 5' RACE reads, giving one row per CDR3 protein. Of hundreds of thousands of distinct CDR3 sequences detected, around 5.7% appear once; the ten largest clones hold about 2%. The specimen sequenced was naive T cells sorted from blood. These receptors were collected from a man aged 18 to 35 in good health.

The chain recombines TRBV6-2 or TRBV6-3 with TRBJ2-2, with 7 positions matching TRBD2. This CDR3 has 15 residues. The germline V gene has CDR1 MNHEY and CDR2 SVGEGT. J lost 2 bases, V lost 5 bases, and 5 bases had no gene match. The CDR3 bases are TGTGCCAGCAGTAAACTAGCGCCTAACACCGGGGAGCTGTTTTTT. Translation: CASSKLAPNTGELFF.

This clonotype has at least ten counts. The V call is TRBV12-3 or TRBV12-4, the J call TRBJ1-2, with D tentatively TRBD1 (5 bases). CDR3 size: 14 residues. V lost 3 bases and J 5 bases, leaving 13 bases between the germline ends. The CDR3 region is CASSLGDGSYGYTF. DNA of the CDR3: TGTGCCAGCAGTTTGGGGGACGGTAGTTATGGCTACACCTTC.

This clonotype was seen ten or more times. The genes are TRBV12-3 or TRBV12-4 and TRBJ2-7; tentatively, D is TRBD1 (5 bases). This CDR3 spans 14 amino acids. Trimming removed 1 base from V and 7 bases from J, with 14 bases in between. The DNA of the CDR3 is TGTGCCAGCAGTTTAGAAGGGGCTCTAGGGGAGCAGTACGTC. It encodes CASSLEGALGEQYV.

This clonotype was counted only a few times. The rearrangement joins TRBV27 to TRBJ2-5; weak D call: TRBD2 (6 bases). The CDR3 has 15 amino acids. Trimming shortened V by 6 bases and J by 2 bases, and 16 bases separated the two germline ends. Germline V gives CDR1 MNHEY, CDR2 SMNVEV (reference sequence). The CDR3 loop reads CASRLSLAIQETQYF. In nucleotides, the CDR3 is TGTGCCAGCAGACTCTCACTAGCAATTCAAGAGACCCAGTACTTC.

The V gene is TRBV7-9, the J gene TRBJ1-1; a possible D gene is TRBD1 (5 bases). V was clipped by 3 bases and J by 1 base, with 18 bases between them. The germline gives CDR1 SEHNR, CDR2 FQNEAQ (reference sequence). The CDR3 runs 17 residues. In nucleotides, the CDR3 is TGTGCCAGCAGCTTGGGGGGGGTGGAGGCGGCGAACACTGAAGCTTTCTTT. The encoded protein is CASSLGGVEAANTEAFF.